A selection of T cell receptor beta chains follows, all from one sample in a study of T cell changes during pregnancy in multiple sclerosis. The assay was immunoSEQ multiplex PCR, and TCRdb's table has in-frame clones only and misses some. The repertoire consists of 35,000 to 55,000 clones, with roughly 92% occurring once and the leading ten covering 1% to 1.5%. Source material: peripheral blood. These receptor sequences come from a female donor with multiple sclerosis, enrolled in a pregnancy study. Each CDR3 is given with its conserved first and last residue. Fields, in order: V gene, clone size, J gene, D gene, CDR3 protein, CDR3 DNA. A D gene is named only where the DNA matches it firmly. Clone sizes are given selectively: once, few, many, or a class where the clone is expanded.

V gene: TRBV27
clone size: .
J gene: TRBJ2-5
D gene: TRBD2
CDR3 protein: CASSLVASGRALETQYF
CDR3 DNA: TGTGCCAGCAGTTTAGTAGCTAGCGGGAGGGCCTTAGAGACCCAGTACTTC

V gene: TRBV5-4
clone size: .
J gene: TRBJ2-3
D gene: TRBD2
CDR3 protein: CASSPRGLSGRVTDTQYF
CDR3 DNA: TGTGCCAGCAGCCCACGGGGGTTGAGCGGGAGGGTTACAGATACGCAGTATTTT

V gene: TRBV28
clone size: .
J gene: TRBJ1-1
D gene: .
CDR3 protein: CASSITGGASTEAFF
CDR3 DNA: TGTGCCAGCAGTATAACGGGGGGCGCCTCCACTGAAGCTTTCTTT

V gene: TRBV12-2
clone size: .
J gene: TRBJ2-7
D gene: .
CDR3 protein: CASRLVSRLPIYEQYF
CDR3 DNA: TGTGCAAGTCGCTTAGTATCGCGTTTGCCAATCTACGAGCAGTACTTC

V gene: TRBV7-9
clone size: .
J gene: TRBJ2-5
D gene: .
CDR3 protein: CASSSWSRQETQYF
CDR3 DNA: TGTGCCAGCAGCTCCTGGTCCCGCCAAGAGACCCAGTACTTC

V gene: TRBV9
clone size: .
J gene: TRBJ2-7
D gene: .
CDR3 protein: CASSVALTENSYEQYF
CDR3 DNA: TGTGCCAGCAGCGTAGCTTTGACGGAAAACTCCTACGAGCAGTACTTC

V gene: TRBV9
clone size: .
J gene: TRBJ1-1
D gene: .
CDR3 protein: CASSAQRGGPTEAFF
CDR3 DNA: TGTGCCAGCAGCGCCCAGAGGGGGGGCCCTACTGAAGCTTTCTTT

V gene: TRBV28
clone size: .
J gene: TRBJ1-5
D gene: .
CDR3 protein: CASSFGTTWSQPQHF
CDR3 DNA: TGTGCCAGCAGTTTCGGGACAACCTGGAGTCAGCCCCAGCATTTT

V gene: TRBV7-8
clone size: .
J gene: TRBJ2-7
D gene: .
CDR3 protein: CASSLSRVGEQYF
CDR3 DNA: TGTGCCAGCAGCTTATCGAGGGTCGGAGAGCAGTACTTC

V gene: TRBV7-2
clone size: once
J gene: TRBJ2-7
D gene: TRBD2
CDR3 protein: CASSLSGTSGSKQYF
CDR3 DNA: TGTGCCAGCAGCTTATCCGGGACTAGCGGGAGCAAGCAGTACTTC

V gene: TRBV6-1
clone size: .
J gene: TRBJ1-1
D gene: .
CDR3 protein: CASSEVYGSEAFF
CDR3 DNA: TGTGCCAGCAGTGAAGTTTACGGGTCTGAAGCTTTCTTT

V gene: TRBV2
clone size: .
J gene: TRBJ2-7
D gene: TRBD2
CDR3 protein: CASSVSGSTYEQYF
CDR3 DNA: TGTGCCAGCAGTGTTAGCGGGAGTACCTACGAGCAGTACTTC

V gene: TRBV6-5
clone size: .
J gene: TRBJ1-1
D gene: .
CDR3 protein: CASSRARYMNTEAFF
CDR3 DNA: TGTGCCAGCAGTAGAGCACGGTACATGAACACTGAAGCTTTCTTT

V gene: TRBV7-9
clone size: .
J gene: TRBJ2-7
D gene: TRBD1
CDR3 protein: CASTMGQLGYEQYF
CDR3 DNA: TGTGCCAGCACCATGGGACAGTTGGGCTACGAGCAGTACTTC

V gene: TRBV7-2
clone size: .
J gene: TRBJ2-4
D gene: TRBD1
CDR3 protein: CASSLRQGKAKNIQYF
CDR3 DNA: TGTGCCAGCAGCTTAAGACAGGGAAAAGCCAAAAACATTCAGTACTTC

V gene: TRBV5-1
clone size: .
J gene: TRBJ2-7
D gene: TRBD2
CDR3 protein: CASSLEGLAGEQYF
CDR3 DNA: TGCGCCAGCAGCTTGGAAGGCCTAGCGGGCGAGCAGTACTTC

V gene: TRBV19
clone size: .
J gene: TRBJ2-6
D gene: .
CDR3 protein: CASNPGSSGANVLTF
CDR3 DNA: TGTGCCAGTAACCCAGGGTCCTCTGGGGCCAACGTCCTGACTTTC

V gene: TRBV18
clone size: .
J gene: TRBJ1-2
D gene: .
CDR3 protein: CASSPPFDPGNYGYTF
CDR3 DNA: TGTGCCAGCTCACCACCGTTCGATCCGGGAAACTATGGCTACACCTTC

V gene: TRBV7-2
clone size: once
J gene: TRBJ2-1
D gene: .
CDR3 protein: CASSLVSGIRYNEQFF
CDR3 DNA: TGTGCCAGCAGCTTAGTTTCCGGGATAAGGTACAATGAGCAGTTCTTC

V gene: TRBV7-2
clone size: .
J gene: TRBJ2-1
D gene: TRBD1
CDR3 protein: CASSSRDRGEFEQFF
CDR3 DNA: TGTGCCAGCAGCTCCCGGGACAGGGGTGAATTTGAGCAGTTCTTC

V gene: TRBV6-4
clone size: once
J gene: TRBJ2-3
D gene: .
CDR3 protein: CASSDSGGATDTQYF
CDR3 DNA: TGTGCCAGCAGTGACTCGGGGGGCGCCACAGATACGCAGTATTTT

V gene: TRBV19
clone size: once
J gene: TRBJ2-2
D gene: TRBD1
CDR3 protein: CASSTPGTGGGELFF
CDR3 DNA: TGTGCCAGTAGTACCCCCGGGACAGGGGGCGGGGAGCTGTTTTTT

V gene: TRBV6-5
clone size: .
J gene: TRBJ2-7
D gene: .
CDR3 protein: CASSYSPSYYEQYF
CDR3 DNA: TGTGCCAGCAGTTACAGTCCTAGCTACTACGAGCAGTACTTC

V gene: TRBV7-9
clone size: .
J gene: TRBJ1-6
D gene: .
CDR3 protein: CATQGSRNSPLHF
CDR3 DNA: TGTGCCACCCAGGGTTCACGTAATTCACCCCTCCACTTT

V gene: TRBV5-1
clone size: .
J gene: TRBJ1-4
D gene: .
CDR3 protein: CASSLGTGNEKLFF
CDR3 DNA: TGCGCCAGCAGCTTGGGTACGGGTAATGAAAAACTGTTTTTT

V gene: TRBV7-2
clone size: .
J gene: TRBJ2-2
D gene: .
CDR3 protein: CASSVDGNTGELFF
CDR3 DNA: TGTGCCAGCAGCGTGGACGGAAACACCGGGGAGCTGTTTTTT

V gene: TRBV29-1
clone size: .
J gene: TRBJ1-2
D gene: TRBD1
CDR3 protein: CSADRAGYTF
CDR3 DNA: TGCAGCGCGGACAGGGCTGGCTACACCTTC

V gene: TRBV28
clone size: .
J gene: TRBJ2-7
D gene: .
CDR3 protein: CASTSPHRGLYEQYF
CDR3 DNA: TGTGCCAGCACCTCCCCTCACAGGGGACTCTACGAGCAGTACTTC